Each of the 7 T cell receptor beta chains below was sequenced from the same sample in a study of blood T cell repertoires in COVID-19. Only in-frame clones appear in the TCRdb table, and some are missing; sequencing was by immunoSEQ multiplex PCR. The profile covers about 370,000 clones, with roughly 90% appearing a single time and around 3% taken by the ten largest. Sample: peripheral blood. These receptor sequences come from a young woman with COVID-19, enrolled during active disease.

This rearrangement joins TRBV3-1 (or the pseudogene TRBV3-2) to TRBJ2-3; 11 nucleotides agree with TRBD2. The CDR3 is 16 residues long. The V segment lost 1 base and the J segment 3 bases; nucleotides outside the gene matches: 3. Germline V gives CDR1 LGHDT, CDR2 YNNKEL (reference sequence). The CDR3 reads CASSQALAGGTDTQYF. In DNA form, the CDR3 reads TGTGCCAGCAGCCAAGCCCTAGCGGGAGGTACAGATACGCAGTATTTT.

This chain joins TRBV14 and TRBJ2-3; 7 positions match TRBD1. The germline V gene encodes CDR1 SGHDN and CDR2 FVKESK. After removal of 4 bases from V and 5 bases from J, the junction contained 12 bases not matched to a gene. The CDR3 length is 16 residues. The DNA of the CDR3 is TGTGCCAGCAGCCCTCGACCACAGGGGCGGGTAGATACGCAGTATTTT. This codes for CASSPRPQGRVDTQYF. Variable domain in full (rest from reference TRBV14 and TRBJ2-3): EAGVTQFPSHSVIEKGQTVTLRCDPISGHDNLYWYRRVMGKEIKFLLHFVKESKQDESGMPNNRFLAERTGGTYSTLKVQPAELEDSGVYFCASSPRPQGRVDTQYFGPGTRLTVL.

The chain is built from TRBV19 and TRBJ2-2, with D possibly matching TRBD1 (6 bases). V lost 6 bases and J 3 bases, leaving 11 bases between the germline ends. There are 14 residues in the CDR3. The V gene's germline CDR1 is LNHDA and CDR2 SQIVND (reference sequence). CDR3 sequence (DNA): TGTGCCAGTAGACTGGGACAACACACCGGGGAGCTGTTTTTT. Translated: CASRLGQHTGELFF.

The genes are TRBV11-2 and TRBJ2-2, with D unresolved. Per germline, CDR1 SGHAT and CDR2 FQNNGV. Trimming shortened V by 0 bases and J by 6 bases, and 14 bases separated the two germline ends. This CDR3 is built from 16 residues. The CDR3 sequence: CASSLDPSVAPGELFF. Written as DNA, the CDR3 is TGTGCCAGCAGCTTAGATCCGTCGGTCGCGCCCGGGGAGCTGTTTTTT.

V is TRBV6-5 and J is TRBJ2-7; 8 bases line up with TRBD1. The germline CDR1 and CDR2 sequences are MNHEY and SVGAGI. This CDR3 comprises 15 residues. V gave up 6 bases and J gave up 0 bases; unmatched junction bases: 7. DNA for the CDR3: TGTGCCAGCAGCCTTGGACAGGGATTCTCCTACGAGCAGTACTTC. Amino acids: CASSLGQGFSYEQYF.

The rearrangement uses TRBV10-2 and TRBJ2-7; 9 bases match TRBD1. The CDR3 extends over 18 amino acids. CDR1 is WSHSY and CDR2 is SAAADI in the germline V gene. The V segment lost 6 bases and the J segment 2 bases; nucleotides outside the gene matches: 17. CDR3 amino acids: CASRGGIQGAMTAYEQYF. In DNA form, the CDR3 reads TGCGCCAGCAGAGGGGGGATACAGGGGGCCATGACAGCCTACGAGCAGTACTTC.

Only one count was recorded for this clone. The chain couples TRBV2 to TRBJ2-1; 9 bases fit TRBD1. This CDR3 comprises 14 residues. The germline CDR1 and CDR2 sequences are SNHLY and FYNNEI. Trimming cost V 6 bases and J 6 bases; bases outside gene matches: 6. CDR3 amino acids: CASRAGTGINEQFF. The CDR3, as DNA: TGTGCCAGCAGAGCCGGGACAGGGATCAATGAGCAGTTCTTC.